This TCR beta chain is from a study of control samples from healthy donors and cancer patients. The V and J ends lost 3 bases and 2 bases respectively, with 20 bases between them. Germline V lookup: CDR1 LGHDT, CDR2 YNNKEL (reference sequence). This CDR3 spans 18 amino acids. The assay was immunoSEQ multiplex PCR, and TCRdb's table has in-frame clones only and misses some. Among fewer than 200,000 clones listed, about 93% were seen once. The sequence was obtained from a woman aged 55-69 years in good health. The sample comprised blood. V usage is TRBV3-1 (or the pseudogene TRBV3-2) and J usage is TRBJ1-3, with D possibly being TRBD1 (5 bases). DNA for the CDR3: TGTGCCAGCAGCCACCGGGGGACGCGGTTCAACCCTGGAAACACCATATATTTT. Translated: CASSHRGTRFNPGNTIYF.